The source of this TCR beta chain is a study of CD8+CD57+ T cells in acquired aplastic anemia. The CDR3 runs 13 residues. With 4 bases removed from V and 7 bases from J, the gap between germline ends came to 14 bases. Germline V gives CDR1 DFQATT, CDR2 SNEGSKA (reference sequence). The TCR beta profiling, which covered VDJ combination and CDR3 sequence, was carried out using genomic DNA as the template. TCRdb re-analysed the reads in MiXCR, keeping a single row per CDR3 protein. The repertoire holds approximately 190,000 distinct CDR3 sequences, with approximately 48% as singletons. Patients who underwent sequencing had shown CD8+CD57+ cell expansion by flow cytometry.

The TCR sequence derives from a human donor with aplastic anemia. Sequencing was performed on sorted CD4+, CD8+, or CD8+CD57+ T cells (not recorded which) from PBMCs. This chain links TRBV20-1 with TRBJ2-1, with D perhaps TRBD1 (7 bases). The chain's CDR3 is CSANKAGGNEQFF. CDR3 DNA: TGCAGTGCTAACAAAGCAGGGGGGAATGAGCAGTTCTTC.